One sample yielded the 13 T cell receptor beta chains listed below, sequenced in a study of cytomegalovirus exposure and HLA in healthy donors. PCR amplification relied on 60 Vbeta primers (plus 13 Jbeta primers). Sequencing used immunoSEQ multiplex PCR; TCRdb keeps in-frame clones, though not all of them. The data contain under 250,000 clones, 82% of them singletons. Sequencing was carried out using PBMCs. The source is a man aged 40-49 years in good health and CMV-seropositive.

The genes are TRBV30 and TRBJ1-2; D uncertain. The germline gives CDR1 GTSNPN, CDR2 SVGIG (reference sequence). The CDR3 is 12 residues long. V lost 2 bases, J lost 7 bases, and 11 bases lay in between. The DNA for the CDR3 is TGTGCCTGGAGTATCCGAATCGGTGGCTACACCTTC. Residues: CAWSIRIGGYTF.

J is TRBJ1-5 and V is TRBV11-2, with 8 bases identical to TRBD1. The CDR3 runs to 14 residues. From germline, CDR1 is SGHAT and CDR2 FQNNGV. The V and J ends lost 3 bases and 7 bases, in that order; junction bases with no gene match: 5. The CDR3: CASSLDRAGQPQHF. DNA of the CDR3: TGTGCCAGCAGCTTGGACAGGGCGGGACAGCCCCAGCATTTT.

The chain links TRBV6-5 to TRBJ2-1, with unresolved D. Germline V gene lookup returns CDR1 MNHEY and CDR2 SVGAGI. The CDR3 runs to 15 residues. V lost 2 bases to trimming and J lost 4 bases, with 12 bases between them. The CDR3 region has the DNA TGTGCCAGCAGTTACAAACCTGCGAATTACAATGAGCAGTTCTTC. Amino acids: CASSYKPANYNEQFF.

The chain recombines TRBV5-1 with TRBJ2-1, with no clear D. The germline CDR1 and CDR2 sequences are SGHRS and YFSETQ. Trimming pared 0 bases from V and 0 bases from J, leaving 4 bases between. The CDR3 runs to 14 residues. CDR3 sequence (DNA): TGCGCCAGCAGCTTGGAACACTCCTACAATGAGCAGTTCTTC. This codes for CASSLEHSYNEQFF.

V gene TRBV19 combines with J gene TRBJ1-1; the match to TRBD1 covers 7 bases. Germline V gene sequence: CDR1 LNHDA, CDR2 SQIVND (reference sequence). The CDR3 is 13 residues long. The V gene end was trimmed by 10 bases and the J gene end by 8 bases; junction bases not matched to a gene: 13. The CDR3 sequence: CATLKQQGYEAFF. The CDR3 region has the DNA TGTGCCACCTTAAAACAACAGGGGTACGAAGCTTTCTTT.

This clone was observed a handful of times. The genes are TRBV2 and TRBJ2-7, with D perhaps matching TRBD2 (5 bases). The germline CDR1 and CDR2 sequences are SNHLY and FYNNEI. V was pared by 0 bases and J by 7 bases, with 16 bases between. The CDR3 runs to 15 residues. The CDR3 spells CASSEASTFTGEQYF. The CDR3 DNA is TGTGCCAGCAGTGAAGCGAGCACCTTTACGGGGGAGCAGTACTTC.

The chain couples TRBV4-1 to TRBJ2-5, with a weak D call TRBD1 (6 bases). V was shortened by 0 bases and J by 2 bases, with 19 bases between the two germline ends. Germline CDR1 MGHRA, CDR2 YSYEKL. The CDR3 has 18 residues. CDR3 coding DNA: TGCGCCAGCAGCCAAGAAAGGGCCGGGACAACTCTACAAGAGACCCAGTACTTC. Encoded protein: CASSQERAGTTLQETQYF.

The chain recombines TRBV14 with TRBJ2-3, with TRBD2 matching 7 bases. V was clipped by 0 bases and J by 5 bases; unmatched bases: 2. The germline gives CDR1 SGHDN, CDR2 FVKESK. CDR3 length equals 14 residues. The CDR3 is CASSQDPGGDTQYF. In DNA form, the CDR3 reads TGTGCCAGCAGCCAAGATCCGGGGGGAGATACGCAGTATTTT.

This clone has just a few counts. V gene TRBV19 combines with J gene TRBJ1-4; 7 bases map to TRBD1. The V gene end was trimmed by 6 bases and the J gene end by 0 bases; junction bases not matched to a gene: 1. This CDR3 region has 14 residues. The germline V gene has CDR1 LNHDA and CDR2 SQIVND (reference sequence). The CDR3 spells CASSDRATNEKLFF. CDR3 DNA sequence: TGTGCCAGTAGCGACAGGGCAACTAATGAAAAACTGTTTTTT. Together with reference TRBV19 and TRBJ1-4, the CDR3 gives the full variable domain: DGGITQSPKYLFRKEGQNVTLSCEQNLNHDAMYWYRQDPGQGLRLIYYSQIVNDFQKGDIAEGYSVSREKKESFPLTVTSAQKNPTAFYLCASSDRATNEKLFFGSGTQLSVL.

Details on this clone: Additional DNA sequences in this sample encode the identical CDR3. The chain has TRBV18 and TRBJ2-1, with 11 bases that match TRBD2. V gave up 3 bases and J gave up 3 bases; unmatched junction bases: 1. CDR3 length: 15 amino acids. Germline V gene sequence: CDR1 KGHSH, CDR2 LQKENI. CDR3 in amino acids: CASSPGTSGYNEQFF. Here the CDR3 DNA reads TGTGCCAGCTCACCCGGGACTAGCGGCTACAATGAGCAGTTCTTC.

The rearrangement joins TRBV19 to TRBJ2-7; the D gene is possibly TRBD2 (6 bases). Germline CDR1 reads LNHDA; CDR2 reads SQIVND (reference sequence). V gave up 5 bases and J gave up 3 bases, with 17 bases separating them. There are 15 residues in the CDR3. CDR3 sequence: CASSPPGGKVYEQYF. Written as DNA, the CDR3 is TGTGCCAGTAGTCCCCCTGGGGGGAAAGTCTACGAGCAGTACTTC.

V usage is TRBV5-6 and J usage is TRBJ2-2, with TRBD1 matching over 8 bases. Germline CDR1 and CDR2: SGHDT and YYEEEE. The CDR3 sequence is 14 residues long. V shed 2 bases and J 7 bases; nucleotides not matched to a gene: 4. The chain's CDR3 is CASSFQGAGGELFF. In DNA form, the CDR3 reads TGTGCCAGCAGCTTCCAGGGGGCGGGCGGGGAGCTGTTTTTT.

Here the CDR3 reads CSVAKGEAFF. The DNA for the CDR3 is TGCAGCGTGGCCAAGGGGGAAGCTTTCTTT. This chain joins TRBV29-1 and TRBJ1-1, with D maybe TRBD1 (5 bases). Germline V lookup: CDR1 SQVTM, CDR2 ANQGSEA. V was shortened by 6 bases and J by 8 bases, with 10 bases between the two germline ends. CDR3 length equals 10 residues.